This is a list of T cell receptor beta chains from one sample in a study of blood T cell repertoires in COVID-19. The protocol was immunoSEQ multiplex PCR, while the TCRdb copy is restricted to in-frame clones and leaves out a portion. Found here are tens of thousands of clones, roughly 79% of them singletons; the top ten hold around 32%. The sample was peripheral blood. These receptors originate from a human donor in a cohort sampled during active COVID-19. The CDR3 runs from the conserved cysteine through the conserved F or W. The order of the fields is V gene, J gene, clone size, D gene, CDR3 DNA, CDR3 protein. D genes are given only for firm matches. Only some rows state a clone size, as once, few, many or a class for expanded clones.

TRBV18	TRBJ1-3	-	TRBD1	TGTGCCAGCTCACCAAACCCGGGACAGTCTGGAAACACCATATATTTT	CASSPNPGQSGNTIYF
TRBV14	TRBJ1-6	once	-	TGTGCCAGCAGCCCTACGAGCTCCTATAATTCACCCCTCCACTTT	CASSPTSSYNSPLHF
TRBV30	TRBJ1-2	-	-	TGTGCCTGGAGTTTCCCACTCGATGGCTACACCTTC	CAWSFPLDGYTF
TRBV5-1	TRBJ2-1	-	TRBD2	TGCGCCAGCAGAGCTAGCGGGTCCTACAATGAGCAGTTCTTC	CASRASGSYNEQFF
TRBV28	TRBJ2-3	-	TRBD1	TGTGCCAGCAGTACGACAGGGGTTTACTCTTCGGGTACGCAGTATTTT	CASSTTGVYSSGTQYF
TRBV11-3	TRBJ1-1	-	-	TGTGCCAGCAGCCCAAATGGCTTATCAACTGAAGCTTTCTTT	CASSPNGLSTEAFF
TRBV28	TRBJ1-2	-	TRBD1	TGTGCCAGCAGTTCAACCGGGACAGGGTACGGTGGCTACACCTTC	CASSSTGTGYGGYTF
TRBV9	TRBJ2-1	-	TRBD2	TGTGCCAGCAGTAATGGACTAGCGGGAGCAAATGAGCAGTTCTTC	CASSNGLAGANEQFF
TRBV7-2	TRBJ1-5	-	TRBD1	TGTGCCAGCAGCGCCCTGACAGGGGCCCTTAGCAATCAGCCCCAGCATTTT	CASSALTGALSNQPQHF
TRBV7-9	TRBJ1-5	-	-	TGTGCCAGCAGCTATGGGGGGAGCAATCAGCCCCAGCATTTT	CASSYGGSNQPQHF
TRBV30	TRBJ2-7	-	-	TGTGCCTGGGGGTCGTTCTCCTACGAGCAGTACTTC	CAWGSFSYEQYF